The 14 T cell receptor beta chains reported below all come from one sample, sequenced in a study of identical twins. Each CDR3 protein gets one entry after TCRdb re-called the 5' RACE reads with MiXCR. The data hold approximately 630,000 distinct CDR3 sequences, with around 7.5% observed a single time. These data were likewise used in another study, on yellow fever vaccine responses in identical twins.

The sequencing input was PBMCs. These receptors were collected from a woman between 18 and 29 years old in good health.

This clonotype appeared a few times. CDR3 sequence reads: CSARQTPSTDTQYF. The CDR3 DNA sequence: TGCAGTGCTAGGCAGACCCCTAGCACAGATACGCAGTATTTT. The chain carries TRBV20-1 and TRBJ2-3; D gene uncertain. The CDR3 spans 14 residues. Deletions cut 3 bases from V and 0 bases from J, with 10 bases between. From germline, CDR1 is DFQATT and CDR2 SNEGSKA (reference sequence).

This clonotype was observed a handful of times. The gene calls are TRBV27 and TRBJ1-6, with D possibly being TRBD1 (5 bases). The CDR3 contains 15 residues. Trimming stripped 5 bases from V and 2 bases from J, with 10 bases between. From germline, CDR1 is MNHEY and CDR2 SMNVEV (reference sequence). CDR3: CASSNTGTYNSPLHF. The CDR3 coding sequence is TGTGCCAGCAGTAATACAGGAACCTATAATTCACCCCTCCACTTT.

With respect to this clonotype: At one end the junction does not follow the germline gene, possibly because of a read error. The rearrangement joins TRBV4-1 to TRBJ2-1; D is undetermined. This CDR3 contains 16 residues. Germline assignment: CDR1 MGHRA and CDR2 YSYEKL. The DNA of the CDR3 is TGCGCCAACAGCCAAGAGAAAACGAGCTCCTACAATGAGCAGTTCTTC. Protein: CANSQEKTSSYNEQFF.

A few counts support this clonotype. The rearrangement uses TRBV11-2 and TRBJ2-1; D not resolved. The V gene lost 3 bases and the J gene lost 5 bases, with 8 bases spanning the gap. CDR1 and CDR2 from the germline V gene are SGHAT and FQNNGV. CDR3 length: 13 residues. The CDR3 bases are TGTGCCAGCAGCTTGGCAGAGAACAATGAGCAGTTCTTC. Translating it yields CASSLAENNEQFF.

With regard to this clonotype: Mismatch with germline at one junction end may stem from a read error. CDR3 in amino acids: CASSGDRGLLPF. In DNA form, the CDR3 reads TGTGCCAGCAGTGGGGACAGGGGACTTCTCCCCTTC. This chain uses TRBV2 with TRBJ1-2; 10 nucleotides match TRBD1. This CDR3 has 12 amino acids. Germline CDR1 SNHLY, CDR2 FYNNEI.

There are many counts of this clonotype. The chain uses TRBV12-3 or TRBV12-4 and TRBJ1-2, with TRBD1 identical over 8 bases. J lost 7 bases, V lost 3 bases, and 4 bases had no gene match. This CDR3 contains 13 residues. CDR3 nucleotides: TGTGCCAGCAGTTTGGACAGGGCAATTGGCTACACCTTC. Translating it yields CASSLDRAIGYTF.

This clonotype has ten or more counts. The J gene is TRBJ1-2, the V gene TRBV5-1; the D gene is possibly TRBD1 (5 bases). The CDR3 covers 14 residues. Germline assignment: CDR1 SGHRS and CDR2 YFSETQ. The V and J ends lost 4 bases and 10 bases respectively, with 20 bases between them. This CDR3 reads CASSTDKLRGSYTF. In DNA form, the CDR3 reads TGCGCCAGCAGCACGGACAAATTACGGGGTTCCTACACCTTC.

V and J are TRBV5-1 and TRBJ2-2; no definite D call. The CDR3 sequence is 14 residues long. V dropped 4 bases and J dropped 11 bases, with 18 bases sitting between them. Germline CDR1 is SGHRS and CDR2 is YFSETQ. CDR3 sequence reads: CASSAAGQAYELFF. The CDR3 DNA follows: TGCGCCAGCAGCGCGGCCGGGCAGGCATATGAGCTGTTTTTT.

This clonotype was observed a few times. CDR3 sequence reads: CASSLGTGLEYYEQYF. CDR3 DNA: TGTGCCAGCAGTCTTGGGACAGGGTTAGAGTATTACGAGCAGTACTTC. V is TRBV12-3 or TRBV12-4 and J is TRBJ2-7; TRBD1 matches at 9 bases. This CDR3 has 16 amino acids. V lost 5 bases, J lost 4 bases, and 12 bases stayed unmatched.

The rearrangement links TRBV11-2 to TRBJ2-5; 10 bases agree with TRBD2. The CDR3 runs to 20 residues. The V gene's germline CDR1 is SGHAT and CDR2 FQNNGV. Germline trimming cut 2 bases from V and 5 bases from J; bases unmatched to any gene: 20. For the CDR3, the DNA is TGTGCCAGCAGCTTATTCGCTCTAGCGGGAGTTACTCTCCGAGTGGAGACCCAGTACTTC. Translating gives CASSLFALAGVTLRVETQYF.

The rearrangement links TRBV12-3 or TRBV12-4 to TRBJ2-1; D gene uncertain. The CDR3 contains 14 residues. The V end was cut by 3 bases, the J end by 2 bases, with 8 bases between. CDR3 protein: CASSFPGAYNEQFF. CDR3 coding DNA: TGTGCCAGCAGTTTTCCAGGAGCCTACAATGAGCAGTTCTTC.

This chain connects TRBV12-5 to TRBJ1-1; D ambiguous. Germline CDR1 reads LGHNT; CDR2 reads FRNRAP. The V and J ends lost 4 bases and 3 bases respectively, with 12 bases between them. The CDR3 spans 14 residues. The CDR3 sequence: CASGSEDQYTEAFF. DNA of the CDR3: TGTGCTAGTGGTTCCGAGGACCAATACACTGAAGCTTTCTTT.

This clonotype occurred a few times. The chain employs TRBV15 and TRBJ2-4; D possibly matches TRBD1 or TRBD2 (5 bases each). Trimming removed 0 bases at V and 16 bases at J, with 10 bases between. The CDR3 is 11 amino acids. Germline V gene sequence: CDR1 LNHNV, CDR2 YYDKDF (reference sequence). This CDR3 reads CATSREGDIYF. The CDR3 DNA is TGTGCCACCAGCAGAGAGGGGGATATTTACTTC.

The chain couples TRBV12-3 or TRBV12-4 to TRBJ2-6, with D uncertain. This CDR3 is built from 17 residues. Trimming removed 4 bases from V and 4 bases from J, with 17 bases in between. The CDR3 loop reads CASSYVGQVRGANVLTF. The DNA for the CDR3 is TGTGCCAGCAGTTACGTAGGTCAGGTGCGCGGGGCCAACGTCCTGACTTTC.